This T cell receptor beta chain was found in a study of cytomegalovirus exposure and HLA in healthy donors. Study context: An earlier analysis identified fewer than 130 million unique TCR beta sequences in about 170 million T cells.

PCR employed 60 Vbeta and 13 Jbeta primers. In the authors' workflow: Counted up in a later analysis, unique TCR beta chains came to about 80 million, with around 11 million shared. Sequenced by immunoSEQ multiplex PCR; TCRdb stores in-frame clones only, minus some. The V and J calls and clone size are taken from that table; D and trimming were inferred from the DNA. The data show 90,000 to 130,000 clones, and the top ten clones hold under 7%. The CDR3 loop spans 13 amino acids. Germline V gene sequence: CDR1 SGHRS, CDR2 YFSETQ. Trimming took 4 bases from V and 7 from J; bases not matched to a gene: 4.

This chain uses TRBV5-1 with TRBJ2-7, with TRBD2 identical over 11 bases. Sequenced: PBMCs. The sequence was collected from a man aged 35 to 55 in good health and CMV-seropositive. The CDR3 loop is CASSTSGSREQYF. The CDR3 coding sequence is TGCGCCAGCAGCACTAGCGGGAGCAGGGAGCAGTACTTC.